This TCR beta chain was captured in a study of blood T cell repertoires in COVID-19. Per the study methods: Amplified reference gene primers provided the basis for estimating nucleated cell counts. Using immunoSEQ multiplex PCR, the repertoire was profiled, and TCRdb retains in-frame clones only, with some absent. The V and J calls and clone size were taken over from that table, and D and trimming were inferred from the DNA. Of over 150,000 clones listed, approximately 87% are singletons. The V gene's germline CDR1 is SSHAT and CDR2 FNYEAQ (reference sequence). V shed 5 bases and J 1 base; nucleotides not matched to a gene: 4. This CDR3 comprises 15 residues.

This sequence was found in a man between 65 and 85 years old with active or convalescent COVID-19. Sequencing was carried out using peripheral blood. V and J are TRBV7-7 and TRBJ2-3; 9 nucleotides align to TRBD2. In DNA, the CDR3 is TGTGCCAGCAGCACGGGACTAGCTGGCACAGATACGCAGTATTTT. Its translation is CASSTGLAGTDTQYF.